Listed here is a single T cell receptor beta chain. What it recognizes is unknown. This entry comes from a study of CD8+CD57+ T cells in acquired aplastic anemia. In the study overall: The mean DNA yield obtained from sorted CD4+ and CD8+ cells came to about 3 ug.

The CDR3 is made up of 15 amino acids. In germline, CDR1 is SNHLY, CDR2 FYNNEI. The V gene end was trimmed by 6 bases and the J gene end by 9 bases; junction bases not matched to a gene: 9. Before being chosen for sequencing, patients had shown CD8+CD57+ cell expansion by flow cytometry. Notes on the study in general: Between patients and controls, some 31 CD8+ CDR3 sequences were found in common.

Genomic DNA served as template for TCR beta VDJ and CDR3 profiling. TCRdb re-derived calls from the reads in MiXCR, one entry per CDR3 protein. The sample lists about 40,000 distinct CDR3 sequences; about 63% were seen once. The specimen was sorted CD4+, CD8+, or CD8+CD57+ T cells (not recorded which) from PBMCs. This TCR derives from a human donor with aplastic anemia. This chain uses TRBV2 with TRBJ1-6; 9 bases agree with TRBD1. The CDR3 is CASSNGGQGGSPLHF. The DNA for the CDR3 is TGTGCCAGCAGCAACGGGGGACAGGGTGGTTCACCCCTCCACTTT.